This T cell receptor beta chain was captured in a study of vaccination and CD4 T cells after COVID-19. Whole-study context: Stimulation used overlapping spike peptides from SARS-CoV-2, HCoV-NL63, HCoV-OC43 and HCoV-229E. Overall study findings and caveats: SARS-CoV-2-reactive clonotypes showed a nonsignificant median rise from about 22 to 38. Early post-infection timepoints were missing, and relatively few convalescent patients were studied.

The treatment denotes: roughly 11-day PBMC culture with coronavirus spike peptide pools or control peptides (ViraFEST assay). Pre-COVID-19 pandemic sampling (2011-2018) yielded the unexposed donor's CD4+ T cells. First, ViraFEST expanded antigen-specific T cells with peptide pools, and next it sequenced the TCRs. The V end lost 3 bases, the J end lost 1 base, and 9 bases lay between the germline ends. Germline lookup yields CDR1 SEHNR and CDR2 FQNEAQ (reference sequence). The CDR3 has 14 amino acids. Points on this clonotype: Its cognate antigen is unknown.

An Oncomine TCR Beta short-read assay was used to sequence the DNA from cultured CD4+ T cells. TCRdb re-analysed the PCR reads in MiXCR, keeping a single row per CDR3 protein. The top ten hold 27% of the sample, which has roughly 9,200 distinct CDR3 sequences, around 50% seen once. The clonotype comes from a human donor in good health. The chain joins TRBV7-9 to TRBJ2-5; the D is unclear. The sequencing input was CD4+ T cells from blood, cultured in vitro. The CDR3 region has the DNA TGTGCCAGCAGCTTCTCGGCCAGCCAAGAGACCCAGTACTTC. Residues: CASSFSASQETQYF.